The 5 T cell receptor beta chains reported below all come from one sample, sequenced in a study of OX40 agonist ivuxolimab in advanced cancers. Libraries were built with the immunoSEQ multiplex PCR assay. TCRdb limited this immuneACCESS table to in-frame rearrangements with V and J called. A share of clones is missing; checked studies link under half to unresolved V genes, and the rest is unexplained. The sample table shows some 100,000 clones, and under 95% are seen once. The biggest ten clones account for about 0.73% of the sample. Sequenced here: CD4+ or CD8+ T cells sorted from blood, sampled in a trial of the OX40 agonist ivuxolimab. The receptors stem from an adult with an advanced solid tumor such as melanoma, head and neck, liver or kidney cancer.

The V call is TRBV30, the J call TRBJ2-3; a possible D gene is TRBD2 (5 bases). Germline V lookup: CDR1 GTSNPN, CDR2 SVGIG (reference sequence). V was trimmed by 2 bases and J by 6 bases, leaving 9 bases between them. There are 12 residues in the CDR3. In DNA form, the CDR3 reads TGTGCCTGGAGTACAACTAGGGATACGCAGTATTTT. It codes for CAWSTTRDTQYF.

The rearrangement uses TRBV12-5 and TRBJ2-5; the D gene could be TRBD1 or TRBD2 (5 bases each). CDR3 length equals 18 residues. The V and J ends lost 0 bases and 5 bases respectively, with 22 bases between them. Germline CDR1 LGHNT, CDR2 FRNRAP. The CDR3 bases are TGTGCTAGTGGTTTGGTAATCGGGACCCGGTACCTCGGGGAGACCCAGTACTTC. This gives the protein CASGLVIGTRYLGETQYF.

The J gene is TRBJ1-1, the V gene TRBV19; weak D call: TRBD1 (6 bases). The V end was cut by 3 bases, the J end by 4 bases, with 15 bases between. Germline V gene lookup returns CDR1 LNHDA and CDR2 SQIVND (reference sequence). The CDR3 runs 15 residues. The CDR3 DNA reads TGTGCCAGTAGTATCCAGGTGAAGGGGGGCACTGAAGCTTTCTTT. This encodes CASSIQVKGGTEAFF.

This chain joins TRBV4-3 and TRBJ2-3; 15 nucleotides agree with TRBD2. Unmatched junction bases numbered 10, after V lost 4 bases and J lost 2 bases. The germline CDR1 and CDR2 sequences are LGHNA and YSLEER. CDR3 length: 19 residues. CDR3 protein: CASSLEWGLAGGITDTQYF. CDR3 bases: TGCGCCAGCAGCCTCGAATGGGGACTAGCGGGAGGAATCACAGATACGCAGTATTTT.

The chain joins TRBV28 to TRBJ2-7, with D tentatively TRBD1 (6 bases). The CDR3 covers 16 residues. Per the germline V gene, CDR1 is MDHEN and CDR2 is SYDVKM. Trimming took off 1 base at V and 3 bases at J, with 16 bases between the two ends. CDR3 region: CASSLLGRGRDYEQYF. The CDR3 DNA reads as TGTGCCAGCAGTTTATTAGGCAGGGGCAGGGACTACGAGCAGTACTTC.